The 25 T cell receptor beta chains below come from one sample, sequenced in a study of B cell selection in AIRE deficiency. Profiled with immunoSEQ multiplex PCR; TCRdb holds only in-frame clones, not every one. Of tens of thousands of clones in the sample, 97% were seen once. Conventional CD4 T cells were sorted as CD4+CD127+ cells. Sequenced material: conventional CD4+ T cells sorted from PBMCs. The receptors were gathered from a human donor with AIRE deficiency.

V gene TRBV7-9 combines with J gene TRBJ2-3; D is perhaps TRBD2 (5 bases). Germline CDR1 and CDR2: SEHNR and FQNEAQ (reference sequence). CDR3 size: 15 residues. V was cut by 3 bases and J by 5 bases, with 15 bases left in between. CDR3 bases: TGTGCCAGCAGCTTCTCCTTAGAGGGCGAAGATACGCAGTATTTT. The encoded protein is CASSFSLEGEDTQYF.

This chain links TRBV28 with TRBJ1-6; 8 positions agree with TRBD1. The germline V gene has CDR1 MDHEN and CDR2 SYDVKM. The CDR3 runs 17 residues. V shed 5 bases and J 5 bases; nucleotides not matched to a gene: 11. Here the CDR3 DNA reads TGTGCCAGCAGTGATGGGGGGACAGGAACAAATAATTCACCCCTCCACTTT. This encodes CASSDGGTGTNNSPLHF.

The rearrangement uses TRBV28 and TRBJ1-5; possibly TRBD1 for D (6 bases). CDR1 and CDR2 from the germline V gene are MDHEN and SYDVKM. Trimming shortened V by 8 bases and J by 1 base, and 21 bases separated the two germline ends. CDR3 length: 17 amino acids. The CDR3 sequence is CASSLRGTGISNQPQHF. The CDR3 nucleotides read TGTGCCAGCTCCCTTCGGGGCACAGGGATAAGCAATCAGCCCCAGCATTTT.

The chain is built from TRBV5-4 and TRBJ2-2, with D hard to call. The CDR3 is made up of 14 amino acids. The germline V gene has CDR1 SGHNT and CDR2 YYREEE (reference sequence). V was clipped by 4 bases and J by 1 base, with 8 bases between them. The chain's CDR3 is CASSRGRNTGELFF. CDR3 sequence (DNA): TGTGCCAGCAGCCGCGGACGGAACACCGGGGAGCTGTTTTTT.

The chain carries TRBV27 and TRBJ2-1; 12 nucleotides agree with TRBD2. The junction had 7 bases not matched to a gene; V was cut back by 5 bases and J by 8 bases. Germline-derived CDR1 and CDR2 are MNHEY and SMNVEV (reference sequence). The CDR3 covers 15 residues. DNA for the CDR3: TGTGCCAGCAGTCTGACTAGCGGGAGTTTCCATGAGCAGTTCTTC. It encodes CASSLTSGSFHEQFF.

The CDR3 protein is CASSQDWAEETQYF. The CDR3 nucleotides are TGCGCCAGCAGCCAAGATTGGGCGGAAGAGACCCAGTACTTC. The chain has TRBV4-3 and TRBJ2-5; the D is unclear. The V and J ends lost 0 bases and 3 bases respectively, with 8 bases between them. The germline V gene encodes CDR1 LGHNA and CDR2 YSLEER. The CDR3 is 14 residues long.

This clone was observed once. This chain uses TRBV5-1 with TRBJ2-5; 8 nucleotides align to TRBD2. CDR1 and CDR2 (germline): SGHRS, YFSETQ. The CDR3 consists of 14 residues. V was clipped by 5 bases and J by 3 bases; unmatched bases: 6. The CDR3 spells CASSHIGGEETQYF. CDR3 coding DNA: TGCGCCAGCAGTCATATCGGGGGGGAAGAGACCCAGTACTTC.

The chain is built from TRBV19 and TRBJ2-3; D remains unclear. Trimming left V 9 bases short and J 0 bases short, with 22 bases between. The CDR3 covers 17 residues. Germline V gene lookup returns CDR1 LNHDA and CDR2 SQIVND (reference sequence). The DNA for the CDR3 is TGTGCCAGCGCGAACGCGTGGTCGGTAGCTAGCACAGATACGCAGTATTTT. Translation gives CASANAWSVASTDTQYF.

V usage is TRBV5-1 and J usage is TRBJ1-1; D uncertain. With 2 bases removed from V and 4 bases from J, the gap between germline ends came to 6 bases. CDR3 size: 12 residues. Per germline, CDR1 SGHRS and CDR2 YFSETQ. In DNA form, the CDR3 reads TGCGCCAGCAGCTTCCGCGGCACTGAAGCTTTCTTT. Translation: CASSFRGTEAFF. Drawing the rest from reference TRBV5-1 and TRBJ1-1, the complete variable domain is KAGVTQTPRYLIKTRGQQVTLSCSPISGHRSVSWYQQTPGQGLQFLFEYFSETQRNKGNFPGRFSGRQFSNSRSEMNVSTLELGDSALYLCASSFRGTEAFFGQGTRLTVV.

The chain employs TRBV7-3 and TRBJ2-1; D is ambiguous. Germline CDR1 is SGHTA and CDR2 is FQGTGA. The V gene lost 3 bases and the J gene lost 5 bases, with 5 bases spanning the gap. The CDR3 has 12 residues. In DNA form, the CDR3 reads TGTGCCAGCAGCTTTACTAACAATGAGCAGTTCTTC. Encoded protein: CASSFTNNEQFF.

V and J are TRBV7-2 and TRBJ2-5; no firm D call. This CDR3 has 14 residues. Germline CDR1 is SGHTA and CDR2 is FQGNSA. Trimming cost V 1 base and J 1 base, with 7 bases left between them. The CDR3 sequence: CASSLGPLQETQYF. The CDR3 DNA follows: TGTGCCAGCAGCTTAGGTCCGCTCCAAGAGACCCAGTACTTC.

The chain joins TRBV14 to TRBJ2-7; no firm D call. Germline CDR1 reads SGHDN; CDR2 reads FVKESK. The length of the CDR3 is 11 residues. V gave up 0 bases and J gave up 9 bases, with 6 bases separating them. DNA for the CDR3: TGTGCCAGCAGCCAAGATCTTAGGCAGTACTTC. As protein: CASSQDLRQYF. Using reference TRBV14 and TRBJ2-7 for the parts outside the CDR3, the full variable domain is EAGVTQFPSHSVIEKGQTVTLRCDPISGHDNLYWYRRVMGKEIKFLLHFVKESKQDESGMPNNRFLAERTGGTYSTLKVQPAELEDSGVYFCASSQDLRQYFGPGTRLTVT.

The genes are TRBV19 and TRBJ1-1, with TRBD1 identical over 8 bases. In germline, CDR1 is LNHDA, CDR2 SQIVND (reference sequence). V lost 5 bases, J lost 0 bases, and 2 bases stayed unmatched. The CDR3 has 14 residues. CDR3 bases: TGTGCCAGTAGTGAGACAGGGGTGAACACTGAAGCTTTCTTT. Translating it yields CASSETGVNTEAFF.

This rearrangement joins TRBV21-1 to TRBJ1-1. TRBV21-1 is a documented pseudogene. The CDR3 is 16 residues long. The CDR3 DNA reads TGTGCCAGCAGCAAAGGGGGGGGCGTCATGAACACTGAAGCTTTCTTT. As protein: CASSKGGGVMNTEAFF.

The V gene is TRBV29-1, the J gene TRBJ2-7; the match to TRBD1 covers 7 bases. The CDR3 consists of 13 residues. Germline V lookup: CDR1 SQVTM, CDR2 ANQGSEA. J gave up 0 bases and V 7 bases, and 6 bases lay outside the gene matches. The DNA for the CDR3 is TGCAGCGCCAAGACAGGGAGCTCCTACGAGCAGTACTTC. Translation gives CSAKTGSSYEQYF.

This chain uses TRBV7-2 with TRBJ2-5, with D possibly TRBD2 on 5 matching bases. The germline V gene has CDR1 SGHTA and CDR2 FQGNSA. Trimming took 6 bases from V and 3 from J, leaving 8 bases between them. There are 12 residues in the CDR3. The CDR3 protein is CASSPGKETQYF. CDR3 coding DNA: TGTGCCAGCAGTCCGGGGAAAGAGACCCAGTACTTC.

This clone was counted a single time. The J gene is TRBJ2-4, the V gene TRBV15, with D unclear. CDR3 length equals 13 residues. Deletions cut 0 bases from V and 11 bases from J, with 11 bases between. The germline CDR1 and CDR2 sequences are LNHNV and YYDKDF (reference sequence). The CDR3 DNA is TGTGCCACCAGCAGAGATCCGGCATGGGTTCAGTACTTC. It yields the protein CATSRDPAWVQYF. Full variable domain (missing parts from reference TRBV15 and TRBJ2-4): DAMVIQNPRYQVTQFGKPVTLSCSQTLNHNVMYWYQQKSSQAPKLLFHYYDKDFNNEADTPDNFQSRRPNTSFCFLDIRSPGLGDTAMYLCATSRDPAWVQYFGAGTRLSVL.

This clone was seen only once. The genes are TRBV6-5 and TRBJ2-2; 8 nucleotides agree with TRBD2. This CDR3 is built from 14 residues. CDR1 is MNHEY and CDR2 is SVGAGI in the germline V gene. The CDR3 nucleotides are TGTGCGTCAACCGGGACTAGTGTTACCGGGGAGCTGTTTTTT. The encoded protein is CASTGTSVTGELFF.

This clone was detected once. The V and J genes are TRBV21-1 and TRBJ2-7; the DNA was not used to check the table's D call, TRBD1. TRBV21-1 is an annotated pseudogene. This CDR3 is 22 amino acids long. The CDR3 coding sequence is TGTGCCAGCAGCAAAGTACCCCCCCCGGCGTCACCTGACAGGGGGATCACCTACGAGCAGTACTTC. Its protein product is CASSKVPPPASPDRGITYEQYF.

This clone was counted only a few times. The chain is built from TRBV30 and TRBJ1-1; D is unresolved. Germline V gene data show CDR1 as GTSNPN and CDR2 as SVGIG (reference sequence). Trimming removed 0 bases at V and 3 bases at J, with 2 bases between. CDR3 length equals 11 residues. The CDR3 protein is CAWSVHTEAFF. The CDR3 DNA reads TGTGCCTGGAGTGTACACACTGAAGCTTTCTTT.

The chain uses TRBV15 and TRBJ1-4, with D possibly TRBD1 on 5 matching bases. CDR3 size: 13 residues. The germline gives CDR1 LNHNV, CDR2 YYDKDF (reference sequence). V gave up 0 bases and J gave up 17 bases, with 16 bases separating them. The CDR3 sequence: CATSREEVGPLFF. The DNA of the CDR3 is TGTGCCACCAGCAGAGAGGAGGTGGGGCCTCTCTTTTTT. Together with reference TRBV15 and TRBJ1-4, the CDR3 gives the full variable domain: DAMVIQNPRYQVTQFGKPVTLSCSQTLNHNVMYWYQQKSSQAPKLLFHYYDKDFNNEADTPDNFQSRRPNTSFCFLDIRSPGLGDTAMYLCATSREEVGPLFFGSGTQLSVL.

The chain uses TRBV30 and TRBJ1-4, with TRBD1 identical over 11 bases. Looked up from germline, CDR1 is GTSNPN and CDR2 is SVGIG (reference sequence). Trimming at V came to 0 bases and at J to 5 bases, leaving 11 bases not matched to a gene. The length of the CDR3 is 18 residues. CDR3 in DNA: TGTGCCTGGAGTGTTTCTCGGACAGGGGGCTTTAGAAATGAAAAACTGTTTTTT. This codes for CAWSVSRTGGFRNEKLFF.

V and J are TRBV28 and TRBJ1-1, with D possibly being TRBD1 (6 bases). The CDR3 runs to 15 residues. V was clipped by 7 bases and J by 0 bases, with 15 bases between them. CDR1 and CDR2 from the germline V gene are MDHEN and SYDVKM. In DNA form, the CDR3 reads TGTGCCAGCAACACCGGGACACTCATGAACACTGAAGCTTTCTTT. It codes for CASNTGTLMNTEAFF. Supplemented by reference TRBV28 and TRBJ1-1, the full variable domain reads DVKVTQSSRYLVKRTGEKVFLECVQDMDHENMFWYRQDPGLGLRLIYFSYDVKMKEKGDIPEGYSVSREKKERFSLILESASTNQTSMYLCASNTGTLMNTEAFFGQGTRLTVV.

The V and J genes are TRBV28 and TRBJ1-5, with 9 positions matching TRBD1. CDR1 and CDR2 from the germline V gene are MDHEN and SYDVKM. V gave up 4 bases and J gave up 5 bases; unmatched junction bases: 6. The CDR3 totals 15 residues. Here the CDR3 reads CASSSSGQGYQPQHF. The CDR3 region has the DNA TGTGCCAGCAGTTCCTCGGGACAGGGCTATCAGCCCCAGCATTTT.

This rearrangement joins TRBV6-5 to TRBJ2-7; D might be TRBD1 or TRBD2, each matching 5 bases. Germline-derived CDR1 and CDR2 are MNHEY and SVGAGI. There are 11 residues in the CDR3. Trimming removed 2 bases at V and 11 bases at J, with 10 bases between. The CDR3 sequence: CASSYGLGEYF. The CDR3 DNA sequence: TGTGCCAGCAGTTACGGTCTGGGGGAGTACTTC.